The 18 T cell receptor beta chains below were found in one sample sequenced in a study of cytotoxic CD8 clonotypes in ibrutinib-treated CLL. Profiling relied on immunoSEQ multiplex PCR, and the TCRdb table lists in-frame clones only, not all of them. The repertoire consists of 85,000 or so clones, with around 79% occurring once and the leading ten covering more than 4.5%. Sample: PBMCs, taken after 12 months of ibrutinib treatment. The source is a human donor with chronic lymphocytic leukemia.

With respect to this clone: Its ends do not fully match the called genes, so a read error is possible. This sequence joins TRBV4-3 and TRBJ2-3; D might be TRBD2 (7 bases). The CDR3 length is 15 residues. Germline V gene sequence: CDR1 LGHNA, CDR2 YSLEER. The CDR3 DNA sequence: TGCGCCAGCACCCAAGGGGGGGGCAGCACAGATACGCAGTATTTT. It codes for CASTQGGGSTDTQYF.

V and J are TRBV7-3 and TRBJ2-3; 7 positions match TRBD2. Germline CDR1 reads SGHTA; CDR2 reads FQGTGA. V shed 6 bases, J shed 6 bases, and the junction held 9 bases outside the gene matches. The CDR3 sequence is 14 residues long. The CDR3: CASRPSGAGDTQYF. CDR3 bases: TGTGCCAGCAGACCCAGCGGGGCGGGGGATACGCAGTATTTT.

The chain couples TRBV7-2 to TRBJ2-1; D unresolved. V lost 1 base and J lost 0, with 10 bases in between. Germline CDR1 reads SGHTA; CDR2 reads FQGNSA. This CDR3 comprises 16 residues. Here the CDR3 reads CASSLGVYPSYNEQFF. For the CDR3, the DNA is TGTGCCAGCAGCTTAGGGGTCTACCCCTCCTACAATGAGCAGTTCTTC.

The gene calls are TRBV15 and TRBJ1-4; 9 bases align to TRBD1. This CDR3 has 16 amino acids. Losses at the gene ends were 1 base for V and 4 bases for J; bases not matched to a gene: 4. Germline loops: CDR1 LNHNV, CDR2 YYDKDF (reference sequence). CDR3 bases: TGTGCCACCAGCAGAGCTCGGACAGGGGATAATGAAAAACTGTTTTTT. Translating gives CATSRARTGDNEKLFF.

The rearrangement joins TRBV5-1 to TRBJ2-7; 9 bases agree with TRBD1. The J segment lost 6 bases and the V segment lost 4 bases, leaving 11 bases of the junction unmatched. Germline V CDR1 and CDR2: SGHRS, YFSETQ. This CDR3 contains 15 residues. The CDR3 DNA follows: TGCGCCAGCAGCCCCGGGACAGGGTCTTCGGGCGAGCAGTACTTC. Protein: CASSPGTGSSGEQYF.

The chain uses TRBV27 and TRBJ1-2; TRBD1 matches 8 bases. V shed 0 bases and J 7 bases; nucleotides not matched to a gene: 7. Germline CDR1 is MNHEY and CDR2 is SMNVEV (reference sequence). The CDR3 totals 15 residues. CDR3 in amino acids: CASSLSSRGHGGYTF. CDR3 in DNA: TGTGCCAGCAGTTTATCGTCCAGGGGGCACGGTGGCTACACCTTC.

V usage is TRBV11-3 and J usage is TRBJ2-4, with 7 bases that match TRBD2. Unmatched junction bases numbered 5, after V lost 0 bases and J lost 6 bases. There are 15 residues in the CDR3. Looked up from germline, CDR1 is SGHNT and CDR2 is YENEEA. CDR3: CASSLDSGSGNIQYF. The CDR3 nucleotides read TGTGCCAGCAGCTTAGATAGCGGGTCGGGAAACATTCAGTACTTC. Looking up the rest from reference TRBV11-3 and TRBJ2-4 gives the full variable domain: EAGVVQSPRYKIIEKKQPVAFWCNPISGHNTLYWYLQNLGQGPELLIRYENEEAVDDSQLPKDRFSAERLKGVDSTLKIQPAELGDSAVYLCASSLDSGSGNIQYFGAGTRLSVL.

This chain joins TRBV15 and TRBJ1-2; D possibly corresponds to TRBD1 (5 bases). The CDR3 consists of 14 residues. Trimming stripped 2 bases from V and 4 bases from J, with 11 bases between. From germline, CDR1 is LNHNV and CDR2 YYDKDF (reference sequence). The CDR3 nucleotides are TGTGCCACCAGCAGACCCATAGACAGCTATGGCTACACCTTC. It specifies CATSRPIDSYGYTF.

This clone has just a few counts. The V and J genes are TRBV19 and TRBJ1-5; 7 bases match TRBD1. The CDR3 length is 14 residues. V lost 6 bases, J lost 7 bases, and 9 bases stayed unmatched. From germline, CDR1 is LNHDA and CDR2 SQIVND (reference sequence). In DNA, the CDR3 is TGTGCCAGTAGGAACGACAGGGACGGGCAGCCCCAGCATTTT. Protein: CASRNDRDGQPQHF.

CDR3 coding DNA: TGTGCCTGGGGGGTCGGGGGGGACCAAGAGACCCAGTACTTC. This encodes CAWGVGGDQETQYF. This chain links TRBV30 with TRBJ2-5; 8 bases are shared with TRBD2. There are 14 residues in the CDR3. CDR1 and CDR2 (germline): GTSNPN, SVGIG (reference sequence). The V segment lost 5 bases and the J segment 0 bases; nucleotides outside the gene matches: 5.

This chain joins TRBV19 and TRBJ2-1; 11 nucleotides line up with TRBD2. V lost 4 bases and J lost 6; bases outside the gene matches: 5. This CDR3 has 15 residues. Germline values: CDR1 LNHDA, CDR2 SQIVND (reference sequence). The CDR3, as DNA: TGTGCCAGTAGTACACTAGCGGGAGCTGGCAATGAGCAGTTCTTC. This codes for CASSTLAGAGNEQFF.

The chain combines TRBV5-1 with TRBJ2-3; D is unclear. The CDR3 extends over 12 amino acids. V dropped 4 bases and J dropped 4 bases, with 7 bases sitting between them. The germline gives CDR1 SGHRS, CDR2 YFSETQ. CDR3 protein: CASSPTPDTQYF. In DNA, the CDR3 is TGCGCCAGCAGCCCTACTCCAGATACGCAGTATTTT. The full variable domain, its missing parts supplied by reference TRBV5-1 and TRBJ2-3, is KAGVTQTPRYLIKTRGQQVTLSCSPISGHRSVSWYQQTPGQGLQFLFEYFSETQRNKGNFPGRFSGRQFSNSRSEMNVSTLELGDSALYLCASSPTPDTQYFGPGTRLTVL.

This clone has just one count. This chain links TRBV6-5 with TRBJ2-3, with a tentative D call TRBD2 (7 bases). The length of the CDR3 is 13 residues. Germline V CDR1 and CDR2: MNHEY, SVGAGI. Trimming left V 6 bases short and J 6 bases short, with 13 bases between. CDR3 sequence: CASRRGRPDTQYF. DNA for the CDR3: TGTGCCAGCAGGCGGGGGCGGCCTGATACGCAGTATTTT.

The chain joins TRBV7-8 to TRBJ2-3, with a tentative D call TRBD2 (5 bases). This CDR3 comprises 14 residues. The V end was cut by 3 bases, the J end by 11 bases, with 18 bases between. Germline CDR1 and CDR2: SGHVS and FQNEAQ. CDR3 amino acids: CASSLFETPEGQYF. DNA for the CDR3: TGTGCCAGCAGCTTGTTCGAAACCCCAGAGGGGCAGTATTTT.

The gene calls are TRBV5-4 and TRBJ2-5, with a weak D call TRBD1 (6 bases). In germline, CDR1 is SGHNT, CDR2 YYREEE (reference sequence). CDR3 length: 15 amino acids. V was pared by 4 bases and J by 5 bases, with 18 bases between. CDR3 loop: CASSATGTPLETQYF. The CDR3 region has the DNA TGTGCCAGCAGCGCCACCGGGACACCCCTGGAGACCCAGTACTTC.

This clone has more than one count but fewer than ten. V and J are TRBV6-5 and TRBJ1-6, with 7 positions matching TRBD1. With 5 bases clipped from V and 10 bases from J, the junction kept 8 bases outside the gene matches. This CDR3 is 14 amino acids long. The germline CDR1 and CDR2 sequences are MNHEY and SVGAGI. CDR3 in DNA: TGTGCCAGCAGTGCCCCGACAGGGCGCTCACCCCTCCACTTT. Encoded protein: CASSAPTGRSPLHF.

The V and J genes are TRBV7-9 and TRBJ2-6; 7 bases are shared with TRBD1. This CDR3 spans 17 amino acids. Trimming cost V 5 bases and J 0 bases; bases outside gene matches: 7. Germline assignment: CDR1 SEHNR and CDR2 FQNEAQ (reference sequence). The CDR3 reads CASSPWGQSSGANVLTF. The CDR3 DNA reads TGTGCCAGCAGCCCATGGGGACAGTCCTCTGGGGCCAACGTCCTGACTTTC.

The gene calls are TRBV6-1 and TRBJ2-1; D unresolved. This CDR3 has 14 residues. V was pared by 4 bases and J by 7 bases, with 14 bases between. Germline CDR1 is MNHNS and CDR2 is SASEGT. The CDR3 region is CASSAGRNKNEQFF. The CDR3 bases are TGTGCCAGCAGTGCGGGCAGGAACAAGAATGAGCAGTTCTTC.